A selection of T cell receptor beta chains follows, all from one sample in a study of blood T cell repertoires in COVID-19. The data were produced by immunoSEQ multiplex PCR, yet TCRdb's version contains in-frame clones alone and is incomplete. Of some 140,000 clones listed, around four fifths are singletons. Sequencing was performed on peripheral blood. The receptors originated from a man aged 60-69 years who had recovered from COVID-19. Both conserved end residues are part of each CDR3. D genes are given only for firm matches. Clone size appears in some rows only: once, few, many, or a class for an expanded clone.

TGCGCCAGCAGCTTAGGAGGACAGGGGGCCGGGGAGCAGTACTTC,CASSLGGQGAGEQYF,TRBJ2-7,NA,TRBD1,TRBV5-1
TGCGCCAGCACCCAGGGGCGTCGCAATCAGCCCCAGCATTTT,CASTQGRRNQPQHF,TRBJ1-5,NA,NA,TRBV5-1
TGTGCCAGCAGCTTAGCGGGGGGGCCAGACGAGCAGTACTTC,CASSLAGGPDEQYF,TRBJ2-7,few,NA,TRBV7-2
TGTGCCAGCTCAACCACCCCCCCGGGGAACACTGAAGCTTTCTTT,CASSTTPPGNTEAFF,TRBJ1-1,NA,NA,TRBV18
TGTGCCAGCAGCGCGGGCGGACAGGCGTCTTACACCTTC,CASSAGGQASYTF,TRBJ1-2,NA,TRBD1,TRBV5-4
TGTGCCAGCAGTTACTCCCCGAGCTCCTACAATGAGCAGTTCTTC,CASSYSPSSYNEQFF,TRBJ2-1,NA,NA,TRBV6-5
TGCGCCAGCAGCTTCCGACAGGGGGAGACAGATACGCAGTATTTT,CASSFRQGETDTQYF,TRBJ2-3,NA,TRBD1,TRBV5-1
TGTGCCAGCAGCGCCCGGAGGTTGGAGCAGTTCTTC,CASSARRLEQFF,TRBJ2-1,NA,NA,TRBV7-2
TGTGCCAGCAGCGCCGCGGCTAGCGGGGGGTCCAATGAGCAGTTCTTC,CASSAAASGGSNEQFF,TRBJ2-1,NA,TRBD2,TRBV4-2
TGTGCCAGCAGTCCCTCGCCAGGGACAATCCACGAGCAGTACTTC,CASSPSPGTIHEQYF,TRBJ2-7,NA,NA,TRBV28
TGTGCCAGCAGCTTAGCCTCGACGGGAGAAGCTTTCTTT,CASSLASTGEAFF,TRBJ1-1,few,NA,TRBV7-2
TGTGCCAGCATCAAATACGGGACAGAGAATGAAAAACTGTTTTTT,CASIKYGTENEKLFF,TRBJ1-4,NA,TRBD1,TRBV28
TGTGCCAGCACGAACTCACAGGTTAATCAGCCCCAGCATTTT,CASTNSQVNQPQHF,TRBJ1-5,NA,NA,TRBV2
TGCGCCAGCAGCGCATACCGGGACAGAACGAATTCACCCCTCCACTTT,CASSAYRDRTNSPLHF,TRBJ1-6,NA,TRBD1,TRBV4-3
TGTGCCACCAGCAGAGAAAAGGGTTCGGGAAGCACAGATACGCAGTATTTT,CATSREKGSGSTDTQYF,TRBJ2-3,NA,NA,TRBV15
TGTGCCAGCAGCATCGACAGGGATACTGAAGCTTTCTTT,CASSIDRDTEAFF,TRBJ1-1,NA,TRBD1,TRBV11-2
TGTGCCAGCAGCCAGTGGGGACGGGGGTCCTACAATGAGCAGTTCTTC,CASSQWGRGSYNEQFF,TRBJ2-1,NA,NA,TRBV3-1/TRBV3-2
TGTGCCAGCAGCGCATCGACAGGGGAAGGACAGCCCCAGCATTTT,CASSASTGEGQPQHF,TRBJ1-5,once,TRBD1,TRBV9
TGTGCCAGCAGCTTGATCGGGGGACAGGGGTTTTACGAGCAGTACTTC,CASSLIGGQGFYEQYF,TRBJ2-7,NA,TRBD1,TRBV5-4
TGTGCCAGCAGCGGGGACTACGGCTACGAGCAGTACTTC,CASSGDYGYEQYF,TRBJ2-7,NA,TRBD2,TRBV9
TGTGCCAGCAGTGACCCCGGGGTGAAGACCCAGTACTTC,CASSDPGVKTQYF,TRBJ2-5,NA,NA,TRBV25-1
TGTGCCAGCAGCCCCGGGACTAGCGGGGGAATGGAGACCCAGTACTTC,CASSPGTSGGMETQYF,TRBJ2-5,once,TRBD2,TRBV7-2
TGTGCCAGCAGCTTGGGTGGCGGGAGTAACTACGAGCAGTACTTC,CASSLGGGSNYEQYF,TRBJ2-7,NA,TRBD2,TRBV5-4
TGTGCCAGCAGTTCTACGAGGTGGTACTCCTACAATGAGCAGTTCTTC,CASSSTRWYSYNEQFF,TRBJ2-1,NA,NA,TRBV28
TGCAGCGTGGGCCGCAGCAGGGGTGGAGACGAGCAGTACTTC,CSVGRSRGGDEQYF,TRBJ2-7,NA,NA,TRBV29-1
TGTGCCAGTAGGTCCGATCGGACAGCCGGGACCCAGTACTTC,CASRSDRTAGTQYF,TRBJ2-5,once,NA,TRBV19
TGCGCCAGCAGCTTGGAGGGACTAGCGGGAGGGCCTGGGGCCAACGTCCTGACTTTC,CASSLEGLAGGPGANVLTF,TRBJ2-6,NA,TRBD2,TRBV5-1
TGTGCCAGCAGCGCGGGGTCTGGGGAACAGTTCTTC,CASSAGSGEQFF,TRBJ2-1,NA,NA,TRBV7-3
TGCGCCAGCAGCCCGACAGGGGGGTCCTACGAGCAGTACTTC,CASSPTGGSYEQYF,TRBJ2-7,NA,TRBD1,TRBV5-1
TGTGCCAGCAGAGCCCCAGGAGGAGGAAACACCATATATTTT,CASRAPGGGNTIYF,TRBJ1-3,NA,NA,TRBV28
TGTGCCAGCAGCTTGGAGGCAGGGGCCTACGAGCAGTACTTC,CASSLEAGAYEQYF,TRBJ2-7,few,NA,TRBV5-4
TGTGCCAGCAGCTTGGCTTTATCAGGGGTTACTGGAAACACCATATATTTT,CASSLALSGVTGNTIYF,TRBJ1-3,NA,NA,TRBV5-6